Listed here is a single TCR beta chain. PCR involved 60 Vbeta and 13 Jbeta primers. Only in-frame clones appear in the TCRdb table, and some are missing; sequencing was by immunoSEQ multiplex PCR. The sample contains some 150,000 clones, more than 80% of which appear only once. The data stem from a study of cytomegalovirus exposure and HLA in healthy donors. V gave up 6 bases and J gave up 2 bases; unmatched junction bases: 6. Germline lookup yields CDR1 MNHNY and CDR2 SVGAGI (reference sequence). The CDR3 covers 15 residues. The sequence was obtained from a woman aged 40 to 50 in good health and CMV-seropositive. The sequencing sample was made of PBMCs. This sequence joins TRBV6-6 and TRBJ2-7; the match to TRBD2 covers 11 bases. DNA of the CDR3: TGTGCCAGCAGCGTAGGGACTAGCGGTACCTACGAGCAGTACTTC. Protein product: CASSVGTSGTYEQYF.